This T cell receptor (beta chain) was sequenced for a study of T cell responses to AZD1222 COVID-19 vaccine. Generated by immunoSEQ multiplex PCR, the TCRdb table keeps only in-frame clones and is missing some. The sample carries around 99,000 clones, approximately 90% recorded once. On this clone itself: Its antigen remains unidentified.

Second-dose timings of about 4 or about 12 weeks were pooled. V trimming: 2 bases; J trimming: 4 bases; junction bases outside the gene matches: 7. There are 15 residues in the CDR3. CDR1 SGHTA and CDR2 FQGNSA come from the germline V gene. Broader study findings: In a largely white British group with more females than males, clonal diversity was possibly underestimated. Spike-specific TCRs gained breadth and depth after people received two AZD1222 doses.

This receptor was taken from an adult who received the AZD1222 COVID-19 vaccine. The source was peripheral blood, collected 28 days after the second AZD1222 dose. This sequence joins TRBV7-2 and TRBJ2-7; TRBD2 matches at 8 bases. CDR3 residues: CASSLSSGSIYEQYF. The CDR3 nucleotides read TGTGCCAGCAGCTTATCCAGCGGGAGCATTTACGAGCAGTACTTC.